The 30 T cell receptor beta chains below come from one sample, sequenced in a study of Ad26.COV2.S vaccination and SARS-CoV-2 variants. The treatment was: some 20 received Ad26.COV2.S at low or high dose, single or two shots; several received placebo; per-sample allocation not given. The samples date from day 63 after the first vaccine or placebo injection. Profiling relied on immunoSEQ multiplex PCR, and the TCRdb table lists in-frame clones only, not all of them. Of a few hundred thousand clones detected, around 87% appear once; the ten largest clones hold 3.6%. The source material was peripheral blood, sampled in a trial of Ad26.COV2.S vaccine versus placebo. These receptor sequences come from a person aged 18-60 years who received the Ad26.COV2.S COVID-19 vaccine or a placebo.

CDR3 loop: CASKEVPNSPLHF. CDR3 bases: TGCGCCAGCAAGGAAGTCCCTAATTCACCCCTCCACTTT. The chain uses TRBV5-1 and TRBJ1-6; no reliable D call. V lost 6 bases and J lost 6, with 10 bases in between. CDR3 length: 13 amino acids. The germline gives CDR1 SGHRS, CDR2 YFSETQ.

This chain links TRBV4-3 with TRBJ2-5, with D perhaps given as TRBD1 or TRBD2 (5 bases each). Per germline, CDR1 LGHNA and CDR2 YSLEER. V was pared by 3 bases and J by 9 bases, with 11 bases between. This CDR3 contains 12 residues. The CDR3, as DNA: TGCGCCAGCAGCCAGGACCAGGGACCCCAGTACTTC. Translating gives CASSQDQGPQYF.

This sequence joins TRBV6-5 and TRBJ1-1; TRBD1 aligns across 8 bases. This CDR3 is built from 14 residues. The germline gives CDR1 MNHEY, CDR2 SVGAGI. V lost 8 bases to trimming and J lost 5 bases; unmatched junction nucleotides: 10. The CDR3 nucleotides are TGTGCCAGCTACTCCCCCGGACAGGGAACTGAAGCTTTCTTT. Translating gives CASYSPGQGTEAFF.

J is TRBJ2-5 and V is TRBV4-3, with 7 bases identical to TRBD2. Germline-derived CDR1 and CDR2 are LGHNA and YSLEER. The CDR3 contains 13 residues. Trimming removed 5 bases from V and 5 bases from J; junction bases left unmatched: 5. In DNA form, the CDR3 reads TGCGCCAGCAGCGCGGGAGAAGGGGAGACCCAGTACTTC. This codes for CASSAGEGETQYF.

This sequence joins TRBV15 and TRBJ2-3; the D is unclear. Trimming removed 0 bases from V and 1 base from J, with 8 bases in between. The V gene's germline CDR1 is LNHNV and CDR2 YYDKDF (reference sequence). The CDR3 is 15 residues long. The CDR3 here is CATSRDRTRTDTQYF. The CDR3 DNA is TGTGCCACCAGCAGAGATCGAACCCGCACAGATACGCAGTATTTT.

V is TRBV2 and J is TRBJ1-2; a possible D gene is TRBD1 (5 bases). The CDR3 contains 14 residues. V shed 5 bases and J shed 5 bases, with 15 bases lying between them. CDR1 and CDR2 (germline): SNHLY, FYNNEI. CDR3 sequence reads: CASSLTGVGYGYTF. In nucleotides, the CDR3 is TGTGCCAGCAGTCTTACAGGAGTAGGTTATGGCTACACCTTC.

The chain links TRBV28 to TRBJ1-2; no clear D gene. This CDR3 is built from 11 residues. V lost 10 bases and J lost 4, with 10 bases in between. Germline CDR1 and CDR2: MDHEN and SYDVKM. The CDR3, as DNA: TGTGCCACCTTATTCGGCTATGGCTACACCTTC. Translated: CATLFGYGYTF.

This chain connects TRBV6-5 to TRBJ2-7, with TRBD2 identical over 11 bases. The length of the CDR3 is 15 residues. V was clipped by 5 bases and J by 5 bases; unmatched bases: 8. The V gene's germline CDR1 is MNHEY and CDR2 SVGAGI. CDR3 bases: TGTGCCAGCAGTCTTAGCGGGGGGGCCTGGGACGAGCAGTACTTC. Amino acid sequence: CASSLSGGAWDEQYF.

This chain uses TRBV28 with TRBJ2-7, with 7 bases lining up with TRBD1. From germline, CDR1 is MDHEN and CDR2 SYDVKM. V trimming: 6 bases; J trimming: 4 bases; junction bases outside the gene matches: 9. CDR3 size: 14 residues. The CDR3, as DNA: TGTGCCAGCAGGGCCGCGACAGGGCGGTACGAGCAGTACTTC. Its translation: CASRAATGRYEQYF.

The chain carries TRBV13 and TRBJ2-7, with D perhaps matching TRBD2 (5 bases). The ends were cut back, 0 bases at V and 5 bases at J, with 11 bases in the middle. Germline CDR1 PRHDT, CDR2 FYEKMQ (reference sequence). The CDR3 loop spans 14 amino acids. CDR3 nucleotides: TGTGCCAGCAGCTTAGGACTAGAGCCCCACGAGCAGTACTTC. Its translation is CASSLGLEPHEQYF. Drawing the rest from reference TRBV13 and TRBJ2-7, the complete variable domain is AAGVIQSPRHLIKEKRETATLKCYPIPRHDTVYWYQQGPGQDPQFLISFYEKMQSDKGSIPDRFSAQQFSDYHSELNMSSLELGDSALYFCASSLGLEPHEQYFGPGTRLTVT.

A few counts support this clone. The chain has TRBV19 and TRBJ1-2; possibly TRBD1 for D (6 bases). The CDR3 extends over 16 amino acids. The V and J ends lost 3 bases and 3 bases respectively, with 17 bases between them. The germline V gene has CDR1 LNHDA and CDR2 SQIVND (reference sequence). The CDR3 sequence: CASSIPPQGSYYGYTF. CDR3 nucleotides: TGTGCCAGTAGTATTCCCCCGCAGGGGTCTTACTATGGCTACACCTTC. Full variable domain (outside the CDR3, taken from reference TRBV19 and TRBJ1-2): DGGITQSPKYLFRKEGQNVTLSCEQNLNHDAMYWYRQDPGQGLRLIYYSQIVNDFQKGDIAEGYSVSREKKESFPLTVTSAQKNPTAFYLCASSIPPQGSYYGYTFGSGTRLTVV.

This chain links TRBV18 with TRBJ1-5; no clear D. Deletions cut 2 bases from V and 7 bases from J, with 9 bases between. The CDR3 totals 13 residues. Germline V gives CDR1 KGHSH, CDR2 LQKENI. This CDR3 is CASSPGVGQPQHF. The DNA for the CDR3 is TGTGCCAGCTCACCAGGTGTGGGACAGCCCCAGCATTTT. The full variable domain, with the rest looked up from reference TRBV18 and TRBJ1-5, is NAGVMQNPRHLVRRRGQEARLRCSPMKGHSHVYWYRQLPEEGLKFMVYLQKENIIDESGMPKERFSAEFPKEGPSILRIQQVVRGDSAAYFCASSPGVGQPQHFGDGTRLSIL.

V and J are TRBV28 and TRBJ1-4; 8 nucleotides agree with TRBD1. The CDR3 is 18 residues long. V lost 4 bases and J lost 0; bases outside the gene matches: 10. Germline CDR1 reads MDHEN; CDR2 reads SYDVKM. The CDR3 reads CASSSTGTGLATNEKLFF. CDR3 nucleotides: TGTGCCAGCAGTTCCACCGGGACAGGCCTCGCAACTAATGAAAAACTGTTTTTT.

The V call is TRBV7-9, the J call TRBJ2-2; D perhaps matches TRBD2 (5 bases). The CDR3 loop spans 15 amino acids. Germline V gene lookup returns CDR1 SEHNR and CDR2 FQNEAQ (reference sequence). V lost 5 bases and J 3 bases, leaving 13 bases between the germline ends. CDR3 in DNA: TGTGCCAGCAGCCGATTTGAGGGAGACACCGGGGAGCTGTTTTTT. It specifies CASSRFEGDTGELFF. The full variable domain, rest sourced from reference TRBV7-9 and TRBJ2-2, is DTGVSQNPRHKITKRGQNVTFRCDPISEHNRLYWYRQTLGQGPEFLTYFQNEAQLEKSRLLSDRFSAERPKGSFSTLEIQRTEQGDSAMYLCASSRFEGDTGELFFGEGSRLTVL.

The chain's CDR3 is CASSEAGTAVGELFF. DNA for the CDR3: TGTGCCAGCAGCGAGGCCGGGACAGCGGTGGGGGAGCTGTTTTTT. V usage is TRBV7-2 and J usage is TRBJ2-2; 7 bases align to TRBD1. From germline, CDR1 is SGHTA and CDR2 FQGNSA. The CDR3 totals 15 residues. V shed 5 bases and J 8 bases; nucleotides not matched to a gene: 11.

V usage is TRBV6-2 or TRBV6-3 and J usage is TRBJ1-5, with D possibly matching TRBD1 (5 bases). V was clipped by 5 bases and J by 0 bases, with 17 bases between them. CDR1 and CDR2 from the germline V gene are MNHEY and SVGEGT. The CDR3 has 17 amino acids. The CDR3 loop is CASSTTLGTHSNQPQHF. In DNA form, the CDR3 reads TGTGCCAGCAGTACGACATTAGGGACCCATAGCAATCAGCCCCAGCATTTT.

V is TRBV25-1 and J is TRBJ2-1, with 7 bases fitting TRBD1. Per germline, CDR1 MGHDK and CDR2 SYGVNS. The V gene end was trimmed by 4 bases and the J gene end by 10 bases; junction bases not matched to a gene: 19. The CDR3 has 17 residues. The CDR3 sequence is CASSARRGPMGMGEQFF. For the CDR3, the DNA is TGTGCCAGCAGTGCCCGAAGGGGGCCCATGGGGATGGGGGAGCAGTTCTTC.

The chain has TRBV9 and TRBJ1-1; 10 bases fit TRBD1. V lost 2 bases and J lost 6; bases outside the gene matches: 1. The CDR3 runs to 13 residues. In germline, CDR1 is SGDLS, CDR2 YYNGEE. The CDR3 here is CASSVGTGAEAFF. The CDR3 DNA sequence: TGTGCCAGCAGCGTGGGGACAGGGGCTGAAGCTTTCTTT.

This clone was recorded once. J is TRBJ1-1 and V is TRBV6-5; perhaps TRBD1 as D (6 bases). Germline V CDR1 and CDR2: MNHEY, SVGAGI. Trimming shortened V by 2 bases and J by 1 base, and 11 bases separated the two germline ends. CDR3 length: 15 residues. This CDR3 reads CASSYLTTGNTEAFF. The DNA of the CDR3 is TGTGCCAGCAGTTACCTGACGACAGGGAACACTGAAGCTTTCTTT.

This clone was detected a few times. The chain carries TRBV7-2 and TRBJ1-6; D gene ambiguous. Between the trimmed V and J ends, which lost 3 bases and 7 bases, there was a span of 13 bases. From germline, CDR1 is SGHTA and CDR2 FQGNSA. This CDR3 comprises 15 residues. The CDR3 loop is CASSFPLADNSPLHF. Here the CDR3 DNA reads TGTGCCAGCAGCTTTCCCTTAGCGGACAATTCACCCCTCCACTTT.

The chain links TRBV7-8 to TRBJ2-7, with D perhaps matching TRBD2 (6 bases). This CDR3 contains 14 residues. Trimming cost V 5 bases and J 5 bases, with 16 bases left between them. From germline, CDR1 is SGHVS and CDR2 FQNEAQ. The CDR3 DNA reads TGTGCCAGCAGCCCCATTTCGGGGGTGGACGAGCAGTACTTC. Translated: CASSPISGVDEQYF.

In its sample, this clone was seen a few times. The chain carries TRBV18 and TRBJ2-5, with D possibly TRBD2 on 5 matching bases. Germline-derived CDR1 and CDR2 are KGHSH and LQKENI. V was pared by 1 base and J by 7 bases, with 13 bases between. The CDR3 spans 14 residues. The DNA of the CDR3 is TGTGCCAGCTCACCACTCGGGAACCGGGGGACCCAGTACTTC. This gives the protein CASSPLGNRGTQYF.

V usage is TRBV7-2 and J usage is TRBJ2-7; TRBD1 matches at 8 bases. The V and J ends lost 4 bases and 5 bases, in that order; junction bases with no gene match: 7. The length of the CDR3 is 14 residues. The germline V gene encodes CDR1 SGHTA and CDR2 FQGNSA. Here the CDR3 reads CASSSDRATDEQYF. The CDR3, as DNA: TGTGCCAGCAGCTCGGACAGGGCCACCGACGAGCAGTACTTC.

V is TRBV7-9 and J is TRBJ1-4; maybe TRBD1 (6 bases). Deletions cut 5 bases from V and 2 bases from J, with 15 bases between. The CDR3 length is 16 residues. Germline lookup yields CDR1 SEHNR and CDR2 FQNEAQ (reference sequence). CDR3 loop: CASSIWTVVTNEKLFF. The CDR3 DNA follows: TGTGCCAGCAGCATTTGGACAGTCGTTACTAATGAAAAACTGTTTTTT. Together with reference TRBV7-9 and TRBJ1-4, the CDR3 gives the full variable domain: DTGVSQNPRHKITKRGQNVTFRCDPISEHNRLYWYRQTLGQGPEFLTYFQNEAQLEKSRLLSDRFSAERPKGSFSTLEIQRTEQGDSAMYLCASSIWTVVTNEKLFFGSGTQLSVL.

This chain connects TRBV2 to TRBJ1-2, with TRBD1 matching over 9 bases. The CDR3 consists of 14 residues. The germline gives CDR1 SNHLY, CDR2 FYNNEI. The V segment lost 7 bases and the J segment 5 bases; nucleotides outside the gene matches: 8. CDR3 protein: CASMRDRDRYGYTF. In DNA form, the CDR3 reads TGTGCCAGCATGCGGGACAGGGACCGGTATGGCTACACCTTC.

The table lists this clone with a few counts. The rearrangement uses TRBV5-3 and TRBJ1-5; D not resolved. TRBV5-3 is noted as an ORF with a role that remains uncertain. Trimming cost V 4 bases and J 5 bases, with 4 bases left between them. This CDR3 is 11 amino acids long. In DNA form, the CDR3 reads TGTGCCAGAAGCACGGATCAGCCCCAGCATTTT. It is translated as CARSTDQPQHF.

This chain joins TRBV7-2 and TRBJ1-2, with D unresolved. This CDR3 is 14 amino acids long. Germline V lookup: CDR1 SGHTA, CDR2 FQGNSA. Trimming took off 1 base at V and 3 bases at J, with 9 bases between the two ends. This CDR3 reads CASSLVGRYYGYTF. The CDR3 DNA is TGTGCCAGCAGCTTAGTTGGCAGATACTATGGCTACACCTTC.

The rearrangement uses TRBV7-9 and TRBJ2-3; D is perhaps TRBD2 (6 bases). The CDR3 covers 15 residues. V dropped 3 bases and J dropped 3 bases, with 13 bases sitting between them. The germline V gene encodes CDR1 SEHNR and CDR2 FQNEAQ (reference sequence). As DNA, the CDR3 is TGTGCCAGCAGCTTGGGGGGTGCGGGGACAGATACGCAGTATTTT. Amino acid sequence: CASSLGGAGTDTQYF.

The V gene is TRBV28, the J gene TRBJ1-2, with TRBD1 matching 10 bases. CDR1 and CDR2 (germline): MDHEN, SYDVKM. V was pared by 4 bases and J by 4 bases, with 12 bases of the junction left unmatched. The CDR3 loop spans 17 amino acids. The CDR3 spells CASSSRQGAVIGYGYTF. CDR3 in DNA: TGTGCCAGCAGTTCCCGACAGGGGGCGGTAATAGGCTATGGCTACACCTTC.

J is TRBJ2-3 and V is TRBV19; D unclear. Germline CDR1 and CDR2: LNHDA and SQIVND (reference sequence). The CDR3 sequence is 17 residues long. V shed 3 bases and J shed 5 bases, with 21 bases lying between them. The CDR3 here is CASSIVRFTPQEDTQYF. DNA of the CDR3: TGTGCCAGTAGTATCGTAAGGTTTACTCCACAAGAAGATACGCAGTATTTT. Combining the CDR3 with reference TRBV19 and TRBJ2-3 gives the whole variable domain DGGITQSPKYLFRKEGQNVTLSCEQNLNHDAMYWYRQDPGQGLRLIYYSQIVNDFQKGDIAEGYSVSREKKESFPLTVTSAQKNPTAFYLCASSIVRFTPQEDTQYFGPGTRLTVL.